The T cell receptor beta chain described here comes from a study of T cells in Graves' hyperthyroidism and ophthalmopathy. Study as a whole: At the time of initial diagnosis and before any treatment, peripheral blood was collected. Study-level points and caveats: The majority of expanded thyroid clonotypes above 0.001 also appeared in blood.

This CDR3 region has 14 residues. The V and J ends lost 2 bases and 2 bases respectively, with 9 bases between them. Germline CDR1 SEHNR, CDR2 FQNEAQ (reference sequence). Researchers amplified the TCR beta CDR3 regions from RNA transcripts. First-round RT-PCR targeting the TCR CDR3 was performed with the HTBI primer set. Using its own MiXCR run on the multiplex PCR reads, TCRdb lists one record per CDR3 protein. The sample lists 300,000 to 450,000 distinct CDR3 sequences, about 15% occurring once. This clonotype was seen a few times. The antigen is unknown. The sequence was collected from a woman in her twenties or thirties with Graves' hyperthyroidism. The chain recombines TRBV7-9 with TRBJ2-5, with D unresolved. The sequenced sample consisted of blood. The CDR3, as DNA: TGTGCCAGCAGCTTAATACCACAGCAAGAGACCCAGTACTTC. It translates to CASSLIPQQETQYF.